A selection of T cell receptor beta chains follows, all from one sample in a study of T cells in tumors after PD-1 blockade. Data came from immunoSEQ multiplex PCR; TCRdb stores just in-frame clones and leaves some out. Of 60,000 or so clones listed, around three quarters were seen once; the top ten hold over 10%. The source was PBMCs, collected before anti-PD-1 treatment. These receptors were obtained from a human donor with basal cell carcinoma. Both conserved end residues are part of each CDR3. D genes are given only for firm matches. Rows give clone size only sometimes, using once, few, many, or a class for an expanded clone.

abundance,j_gene,len,d_gene,v_gene,CDR3nt,CDR3aa
.,TRBJ1-1,14,.,TRBV5-1,TGCGCCAGCAGTTTACTACCGAAGAACACTGAAGCTTTCTTT,CASSLLPKNTEAFF
few,TRBJ1-1,16,.,TRBV19,TGTGCCAGTAGTATAGATCTTGGGTTTCCGAACACTGAAGCTTTCTTT,CASSIDLGFPNTEAFF
.,TRBJ1-2,11,TRBD1,TRBV20-1,TGCAGTGCCACCGGGACAGATGGCTACACCTTC,CSATGTDGYTF
.,TRBJ1-1,14,TRBD1,TRBV30,TGTGCCTGGAGAAAGGACAGGCTCGGGACTGAAGCTTTCTTT,CAWRKDRLGTEAFF
once,TRBJ1-4,11,.,TRBV20-1,TGCAGTGCTGGACTATATGAAAAACTGTTTTTT,CSAGLYEKLFF
.,TRBJ1-2,15,TRBD1,TRBV27,TGTGCCAGAAGGGCAGGGGGGAGGGTTGGCTATGGCTACACCTTC,CARRAGGRVGYGYTF
.,TRBJ1-4,12,.,TRBV30,TGTGCCTGGAGTGTAATGGGTGAAAAACTGTTTTTT,CAWSVMGEKLFF
few,TRBJ1-4,15,.,TRBV9,TGTGCCAGCAGCTTAGCGGGGGGGCCGAATGAAAAACTGTTTTTT,CASSLAGGPNEKLFF
.,TRBJ2-2,16,TRBD2,TRBV5-1,TGCGCCAGCAGCTTGAATGGCGGGGGGTCCACCGGGGAGCTGTTTTTT,CASSLNGGGSTGELFF
.,TRBJ2-1,11,.,TRBV7-9,TGTGCCAGCAGCTTTGTTGAGGAGCAGTTCTTC,CASSFVEEQFF
.,TRBJ1-2,14,.,TRBV7-8,TGTGCCGCAAAACCCCAGGGTCGGAACTATGGCTACACCTTC,CAAKPQGRNYGYTF
.,TRBJ2-2,13,.,TRBV5-1,TGCGCCAGCAGACTGGACAGCACCGGGGAGCTGTTTTTT,CASRLDSTGELFF
.,TRBJ1-1,15,.,TRBV29-1,TGCAGCGTTCCCCTTGGGGGGCAACCGAACACTGAAGCTTTCTTT,CSVPLGGQPNTEAFF
.,TRBJ1-5,16,TRBD1,TRBV23-1,TGCGCCAGCAGTCCAGATGGGACAGGGGATAATCAGCCCCAGCATTTT,CASSPDGTGDNQPQHF
once,TRBJ2-7,14,TRBD1,TRBV18,TGTGCCAGCTCAGGGGGACAGGATCCCTACGAGCAGTACTTC,CASSGGQDPYEQYF
.,TRBJ2-4,15,.,TRBV3-1/TRBV3-2,TGTGCCAGCAGCCAAAGGGGTAACGCCAAAAACATTCAGTACTTC,CASSQRGNAKNIQYF
.,TRBJ2-2,18,TRBD2,TRBV27,TGTGCCAGCAGTTTAAAGTTAGCGGGGGGGCGGACCACCGGGGAGCTGTTTTTT,CASSLKLAGGRTTGELFF
.,TRBJ1-1,14,.,TRBV7-9,TGTGCCAGCAGCTTTTCACAGGAGAACACTGAAGCTTTCTTT,CASSFSQENTEAFF
.,TRBJ1-1,16,TRBD1,TRBV19,TGTGCCAGTAGTGACCGGACAGGGGTAAGGGACACTGAAGCTTTCTTT,CASSDRTGVRDTEAFF
.,TRBJ2-3,18,.,TRBV7-9,TGTGCCAGCAGCCTCAACGGTTGGGCCGCCTCGGCCACAGATACGCAGTATTTT,CASSLNGWAASATDTQYF
few,TRBJ1-5,13,.,TRBV6-5,TGTGCCAGCGGCAGTGGTTCTTATCAGCCCCAGCATTTT,CASGSGSYQPQHF
.,TRBJ2-3,15,TRBD2,TRBV11-3,TGTGCCAGCAGCCCTGGCGGGGGGGTCACAGATACGCAGTATTTT,CASSPGGGVTDTQYF
.,TRBJ1-2,15,TRBD1,TRBV19,TGTGCCAGTATGCGAGACAGGGGGCGCTTCTATGGCTACACCTTC,CASMRDRGRFYGYTF
.,TRBJ2-3,17,.,TRBV6-1,TGTGCCAGCAGTGACATCATGGGGGGGCGGATCACAGATACGCAGTATTTT,CASSDIMGGRITDTQYF
.,TRBJ2-7,9,.,TRBV10-1,TGCGCCAGCACCCCCGAGCAGTACTTC,CASTPEQYF
.,TRBJ1-2,14,TRBD1,TRBV7-6,TGTGCCAGCAGCGAGACCGGGACAGGGTATGGCTACACCTTC,CASSETGTGYGYTF